This T cell receptor (beta chain) was recovered during a study of T cell responses to AZD1222 COVID-19 vaccine. Study-level findings and limits: Two AZD1222 doses significantly raised spike-specific TCR breadth and depth over controls. Variant regions that are unmutated are reportedly the target of nearly half of spike-specific TCRs. The CD4 TCRs associated with vaccination extended across spike and predominated at 160-218 and 743-854.

TCRdb keeps only in-frame clones here, not all; method: immunoSEQ multiplex PCR. The sample holds approximately 150,000 clones, 89% seen once. Concerning this clone: The antigen remains unidentified.

Deletions cut 5 bases from V and 5 bases from J, with 15 bases between. This CDR3 comprises 15 residues. Germline V lookup: CDR1 MNHNS, CDR2 SASEGT. The clonotype comes from an adult who received the AZD1222 COVID-19 vaccine. This sample comprised peripheral blood, obtained 28 days after the second AZD1222 dose. V gene TRBV6-1 combines with J gene TRBJ1-4; D remains ambiguous. The CDR3 here is CASSPQLGPNEKLFF. In DNA form, the CDR3 reads TGTGCCAGCAGTCCCCAGCTGGGTCCCAATGAAAAACTGTTTTTT.